Reported below is one T cell receptor beta chain. The data are from a study of blood T cell repertoires in COVID-19. Overall study context: The cDNA or gDNA used as material had been derived from T cells, B-cell-depleted T cells, or PBMCs.

Between the trimmed V and J ends, which lost 5 bases and 0 bases, there was a span of 10 bases. This CDR3 contains 15 residues. CDR1 is SEHNR and CDR2 is FQNEAQ in the germline V gene (reference sequence). Under the authors' procedure: Estimates of nucleated cell counts were drawn from the amplification of reference gene primers. Sequencing used immunoSEQ multiplex PCR; TCRdb keeps in-frame clones, though not all of them. V, J and clone size were drawn from that table, and D and trimming were deduced from the DNA. The table records some 370,000 clones, roughly 89% of them present only once. The sequenced sample was peripheral blood. This TCR was recovered from a man aged 18 to 30 with active or convalescent COVID-19. The chain joins TRBV7-9 to TRBJ1-4, with D uncertain. CDR3 in amino acids: CASSPTRATNEKLFF. The CDR3 DNA reads TGTGCCAGCAGCCCGACGAGGGCAACTAATGAAAAACTGTTTTTT.